The sample holds a few counts of the clone carrying this T cell receptor (beta chain). The sample comes from a study of beta chain features in type 1 diabetes. The isolated RNA, all of it, was reverse transcribed, so expressed TCRB transcripts were what got sequenced. Using immunoSEQ multiplex PCR, the repertoire was profiled, and TCRdb retains in-frame clones only, with some absent. This table has some 99,000 clones, almost 40% appearing once. The CDR3 extends over 11 amino acids. Germline V lookup: CDR1 LNHDA, CDR2 SQIVND (reference sequence). Trimming took 10 bases from V and 10 from J, leaving 14 bases between them.

Sequencing input: stem cell memory CD4+ T cells from blood. This rearrangement joins TRBV19 to TRBJ2-1; D gene uncertain. This clonotype was obtained from a woman aged 18-35 years in good health. CDR3 DNA sequence: TGTGCCACAGACCGAGGAGAAGAGCAGTTCTTC. The encoded protein is CATDRGEEQFF.